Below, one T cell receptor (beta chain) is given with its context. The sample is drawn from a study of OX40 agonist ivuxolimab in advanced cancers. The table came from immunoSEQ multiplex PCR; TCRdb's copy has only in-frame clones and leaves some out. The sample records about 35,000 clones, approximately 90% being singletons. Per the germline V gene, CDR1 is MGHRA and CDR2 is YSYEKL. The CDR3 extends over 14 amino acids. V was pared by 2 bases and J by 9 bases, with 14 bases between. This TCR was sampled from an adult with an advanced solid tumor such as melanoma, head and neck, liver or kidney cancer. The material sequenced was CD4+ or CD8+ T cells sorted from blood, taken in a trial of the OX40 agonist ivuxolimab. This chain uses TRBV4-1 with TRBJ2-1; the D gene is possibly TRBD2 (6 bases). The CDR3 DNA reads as TGCGCCAGCAGCCAATGGAGGCTGGGACTTGAGCAGTTCTTC. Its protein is CASSQWRLGLEQFF.